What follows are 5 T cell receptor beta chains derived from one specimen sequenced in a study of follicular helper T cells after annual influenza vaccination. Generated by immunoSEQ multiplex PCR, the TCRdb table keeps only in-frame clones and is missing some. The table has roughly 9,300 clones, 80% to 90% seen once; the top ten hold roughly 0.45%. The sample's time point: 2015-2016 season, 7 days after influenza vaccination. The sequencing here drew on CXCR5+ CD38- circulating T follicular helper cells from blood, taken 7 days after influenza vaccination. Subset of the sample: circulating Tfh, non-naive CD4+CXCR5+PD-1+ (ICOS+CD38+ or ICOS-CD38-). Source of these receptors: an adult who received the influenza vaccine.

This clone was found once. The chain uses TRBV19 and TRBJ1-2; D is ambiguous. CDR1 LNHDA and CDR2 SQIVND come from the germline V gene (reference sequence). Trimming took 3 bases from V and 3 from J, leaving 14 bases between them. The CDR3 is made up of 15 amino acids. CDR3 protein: CASSIRMGSDYGYTF. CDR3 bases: TGTGCCAGTAGTATTCGGATGGGCTCGGACTATGGCTACACCTTC.

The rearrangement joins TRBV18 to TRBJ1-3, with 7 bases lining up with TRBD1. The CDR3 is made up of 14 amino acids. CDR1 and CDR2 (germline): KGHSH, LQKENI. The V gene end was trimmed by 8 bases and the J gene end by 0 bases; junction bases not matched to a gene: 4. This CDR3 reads CASVDRTSGNTIYF. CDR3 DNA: TGTGCCAGCGTGGACAGGACCTCTGGAAACACCATATATTTT. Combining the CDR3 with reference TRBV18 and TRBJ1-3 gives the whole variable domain NAGVMQNPRHLVRRRGQEARLRCSPMKGHSHVYWYRQLPEEGLKFMVYLQKENIIDESGMPKERFSAEFPKEGPSILRIQQVVRGDSAAYFCASVDRTSGNTIYFGEGSWLTVV.

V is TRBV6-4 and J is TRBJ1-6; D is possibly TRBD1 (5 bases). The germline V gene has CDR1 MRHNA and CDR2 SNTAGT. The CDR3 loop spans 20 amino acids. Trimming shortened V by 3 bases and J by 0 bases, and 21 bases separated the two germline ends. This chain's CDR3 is CASSEPRRGIVSSYNSPLHF. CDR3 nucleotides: TGTGCCAGCAGTGAACCCCGACGGGGGATTGTTAGCTCCTATAATTCACCCCTCCACTTT.

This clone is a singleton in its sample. CDR3 amino acids: CASSLSGGISQPQHF. The CDR3 region has the DNA TGTGCCAGCAGCTTGTCAGGGGGCATTAGTCAGCCCCAGCATTTT. The chain recombines TRBV7-9 with TRBJ1-5, with 8 positions matching TRBD1. This CDR3 has 15 amino acids. V dropped 3 bases and J dropped 6; count of bases not matched to a gene: 7. CDR1 SEHNR and CDR2 FQNEAQ come from the germline V gene (reference sequence).

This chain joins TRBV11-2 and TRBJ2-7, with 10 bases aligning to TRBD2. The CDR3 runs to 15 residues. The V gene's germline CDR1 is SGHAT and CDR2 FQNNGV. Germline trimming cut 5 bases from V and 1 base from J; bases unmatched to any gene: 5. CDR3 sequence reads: CASSRASGGSYEQYF. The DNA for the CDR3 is TGTGCCAGCAGCCGGGCTAGCGGGGGATCCTACGAGCAGTACTTC.